This T cell receptor (beta chain) was recorded in a study of Ad26.COV2.S vaccination and SARS-CoV-2 variants. Turning to the study itself: Doses of Ad26.COV2.S were injected into muscle once or twice, 56 days apart.

Study results and caveats: Using TCR breadth and depth analyses may have led to underestimated total T cell responses.

As for treatment: around 19 received Ad26.COV2.S at low or high dose, single or two shots; about five received placebo; per-sample allocation not given. Vaccine and placebo recipients were sampled on day 63 after the first injection. TCRdb keeps only in-frame clones here, not all; method: immunoSEQ multiplex PCR. The sample shows roughly 350,000 clones, 80% to 90% of them seen only once. V lost 5 bases and J 0 bases, leaving 16 bases between the germline ends. CDR1 is SEHNR and CDR2 is FQNEAQ in the germline V gene (reference sequence). This CDR3 comprises 17 residues. A word on this clone: Its specificity is not known.

The chain combines TRBV7-9 with TRBJ1-4; perhaps TRBD1 as D (6 bases). Here the sequenced sample was peripheral blood, taken in a trial of Ad26.COV2.S vaccine versus placebo. The sequence came from a person aged 18-60 years who received the Ad26.COV2.S COVID-19 vaccine or a placebo. CDR3 sequence: CASSPIPRGTTNEKLFF. The DNA of the CDR3 is TGTGCCAGCAGCCCTATCCCCAGGGGTACAACTAATGAAAAACTGTTTTTT.